This T cell receptor beta chain came from a study of blood T cell repertoires in COVID-19. Study-wide background: Spain, Italy and the United States supplied samples that represented acute and convalescent COVID-19.

Germline V gene lookup returns CDR1 SGHRS and CDR2 YFSETQ. V dropped 2 bases and J dropped 0 bases, with 14 bases sitting between them. CDR3 length equals 16 residues. Under the authors' procedure: Amplified reference gene primers provided the basis for estimating nucleated cell counts. The method was immunoSEQ multiplex PCR; TCRdb's version includes in-frame clones alone and lacks a portion of them. V, J and clone size are those of that table, while D and trimming were read from the DNA. The sample has tens of thousands of clones, less than 95% seen once. One Seattle source followed patients from active infection through their disease course.

Material: peripheral blood. J is TRBJ2-5 and V is TRBV5-1; a weak D match, TRBD2 (7 bases). This TCR came from a man aged 50 to 59 with COVID-19, enrolled during active disease. The CDR3 sequence: CASSLSGEGYQETQYF. The DNA of the CDR3 is TGCGCCAGCAGCTTATCAGGGGAGGGTTACCAAGAGACCCAGTACTTC.